The T cell receptor (beta chain) under discussion was sequenced for a study of T cell responses to AZD1222 COVID-19 vaccine. Study at large: Samples with a second dose at about 4 or about 12 weeks were pooled together. General study results and limits: Baseline seropositives among AZD1222 recipients totaled only 5 to 7. All repertoire sampling was performed exclusively after the peak T cell response.

With regard to this clone: The target antigen is unknown.

Germline V gives CDR1 LNHDA, CDR2 SQIVND (reference sequence). V trimming: 4 bases; J trimming: 10 bases; junction bases outside the gene matches: 8. This CDR3 spans 14 amino acids. Clones were read by immunoSEQ multiplex PCR, and TCRdb kept only the in-frame ones, dropping some. This sample has under 200,000 clones, with about 92% found just once. V and J are TRBV19 and TRBJ1-4; 8 nucleotides agree with TRBD1. This sequence was found in an adult in good health. The input for sequencing was peripheral blood, taken on day 0 of AZD1222 vaccination. The CDR3 coding sequence is TGTGCCAGTAGTAACCAGGGGGCTGCGGTAAAACTGTTTTTT. It is translated as CASSNQGAAVKLFF.